The sequence of this T cell receptor (beta chain) was determined in a study of blood T cell repertoires in COVID-19. On the study more broadly: Sites in the United States, Italy and Spain provided acute and convalescent COVID-19 samples.

Profiling relied on immunoSEQ multiplex PCR, and the TCRdb table lists in-frame clones only, not all of them. The data contain approximately 250,000 clones, roughly 85% of them singletons. The CDR3 contains 14 residues. CDR1 KGHDR and CDR2 SFDVKD come from the germline V gene. Trimming stripped 5 bases from V and 4 bases from J, with 11 bases between. J is TRBJ1-5 and V is TRBV24-1; a weak D match, TRBD1 (6 bases). The receptor was isolated from a man aged 50 or older with COVID-19, enrolled during active disease. The sample consisted of peripheral blood. The CDR3 DNA is TGTGCCACCAGTGCCTCAACAGGGAATCAGCCCCAGCATTTT. This codes for CATSASTGNQPQHF.